This TCR beta chain was profiled in a study of blood T cell repertoires in COVID-19. Study in general: Sources were T cells, B-cell-depleted T cells, or PBMCs; the material itself was cDNA or gDNA.

The CDR3 consists of 14 residues. After removal of 4 bases from V and 6 bases from J, the junction contained 6 bases not matched to a gene. In the authors' methods: Amplifying reference gene primers gave estimates of nucleated cell counts. The repertoire was sequenced with immunoSEQ multiplex PCR; TCRdb's copy has only in-frame clones and lacks some. The D gene and trimming were derived from the DNA, and the V and J assignments and clone size from that table. Seen here are roughly 180,000 clones, around four fifths observed once, and the top ten hold 4.5% to 5.5%. Sequenced material: peripheral blood. The clonotype comes from a young woman with acute or convalescent COVID-19. The chain uses TRBV23-1 and TRBJ1-2, with 9 positions matching TRBD1. TRBV23-1 is known as an ORF, though its function is uncertain. Here the CDR3 reads CASSLRDREHGYTF. CDR3 bases: TGCGCCAGCAGTCTCCGGGACAGGGAACATGGCTACACCTTC.